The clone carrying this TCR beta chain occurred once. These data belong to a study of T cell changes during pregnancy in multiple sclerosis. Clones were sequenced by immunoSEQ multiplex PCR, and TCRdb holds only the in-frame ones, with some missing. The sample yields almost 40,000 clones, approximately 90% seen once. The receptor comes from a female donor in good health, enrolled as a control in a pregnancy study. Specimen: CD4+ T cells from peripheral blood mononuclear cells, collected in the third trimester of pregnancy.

The CDR3 protein is CASSLGGGSGELFF. CDR3 bases: TGTGCCAGCAGCTTAGGAGGGGGCTCCGGGGAGCTGTTTTTT. This chain uses TRBV7-3 with TRBJ2-2, with D maybe TRBD1 (7 bases). Germline CDR1 is SGHTA and CDR2 is FQGTGA. The CDR3 covers 14 residues. The ends were cut back, 2 bases at V and 6 bases at J, with 10 bases in the middle.